The 27 T cell receptor beta chains in this list originate from one sample, sequenced in a study of OX40 agonist ivuxolimab in advanced cancers. Assay used: immunoSEQ multiplex PCR; TCRdb lists only in-frame clones, some missing. Of fewer than 85,000 clones listed, over 85% are singletons. Specimen: CD4+ or CD8+ T cells sorted from blood, collected in a trial of the OX40 agonist ivuxolimab. The receptors stem from an adult with an advanced solid tumor such as melanoma, head and neck, liver or kidney cancer.

The chain combines TRBV7-9 with TRBJ1-1; weak D call: TRBD1 (5 bases). Trimming pared 5 bases from V and 0 bases from J, leaving 13 bases between. The germline V gene has CDR1 SEHNR and CDR2 FQNEAQ (reference sequence). The CDR3 is 15 residues long. The DNA of the CDR3 is TGTGCCAGCAGCCCGCGGGGGGGGATGAACACTGAAGCTTTCTTT. It translates to CASSPRGGMNTEAFF.

As DNA, the CDR3 is TGTGCCAGCAGCTTAGGCACAGGGGTGGGGGAGACCCAGTACTTC. This translates into CASSLGTGVGETQYF. The chain combines TRBV11-3 with TRBJ2-5; the match to TRBD1 covers 7 bases. This CDR3 region has 15 residues. Germline V gene data show CDR1 as SGHNT and CDR2 as YENEEA. The V segment lost 1 base and the J segment 5 bases; nucleotides outside the gene matches: 7.

The chain employs TRBV19 and TRBJ1-5; D remains unclear. Germline V CDR1 and CDR2: LNHDA, SQIVND (reference sequence). Trimming took off 4 bases at V and 2 bases at J, with 9 bases between the two ends. This CDR3 is built from 14 residues. In DNA, the CDR3 is TGTGCCAGTAGTAATCGGGAAGGCAATCAGCCCCAGCATTTT. It yields the protein CASSNREGNQPQHF.

This clone was found a few times. This chain links TRBV6-1 with TRBJ1-1; D is uncertain. This CDR3 is built from 11 residues. The V gene's germline CDR1 is MNHNS and CDR2 SASEGT. V was pared by 10 bases and J by 1 base, with 7 bases between. The CDR3 DNA follows: TGTGCCACCAAGGAGAACACTGAAGCTTTCTTT. As protein: CATKENTEAFF.

The chain recombines TRBV6-5 with TRBJ1-6; D call uncertain. V lost 6 bases, J lost 3 bases, and 6 bases lay in between. Germline V gene data show CDR1 as MNHEY and CDR2 as SVGAGI. This CDR3 comprises 13 residues. The CDR3 region has the DNA TGTGCCAGCAGGGCGGGCTATAATTCACCCCTCCACTTT. The encoded protein is CASRAGYNSPLHF.

J is TRBJ1-2 and V is TRBV11-2; D is undetermined. Per germline, CDR1 SGHAT and CDR2 FQNNGV. V shed 5 bases and J shed 5 bases, with 15 bases lying between them. CDR3 size: 14 residues. The CDR3, as DNA: TGTGCCAGCAGCCCCGAGCCCGGGGAGTATGGCTACACCTTC. Protein: CASSPEPGEYGYTF. Filled out from reference TRBV11-2 and TRBJ1-2, the complete variable domain reads EAGVAQSPRYKIIEKRQSVAFWCNPISGHATLYWYQQILGQGPKLLIQFQNNGVVDDSQLPKDRFSAERLKGVDSTLKIQPAKLEDSAVYLCASSPEPGEYGYTFGSGTRLTVV.

A single count supports this clone. This chain joins TRBV19 and TRBJ2-6; D is undetermined. CDR1 LNHDA and CDR2 SQIVND come from the germline V gene (reference sequence). The CDR3 is 16 residues long. The V and J ends lost 2 bases and 0 bases respectively, with 8 bases between them. For the CDR3, the DNA is TGTGCCAGTAGTATATCTCGTACCTCTGGGGCCAACGTCCTGACTTTC. Translation: CASSISRTSGANVLTF.

The chain is built from TRBV4-3 and TRBJ1-2; D possibly corresponds to TRBD1 (6 bases). This CDR3 has 15 residues. The V gene lost 0 bases and the J gene lost 8 bases, with 16 bases spanning the gap. Germline V CDR1 and CDR2: LGHNA, YSLEER. The CDR3 sequence: CASSQDLDRAWGYTF. The CDR3 DNA is TGCGCCAGCAGCCAAGATCTGGACAGAGCCTGGGGCTACACCTTC.

In its sample, this clone was seen a few times. The chain has TRBV5-6 and TRBJ2-3; 7 bases are a match to TRBD1. The germline V gene encodes CDR1 SGHDT and CDR2 YYEEEE. V trimming: 4 bases; J trimming: 2 bases; junction bases outside the gene matches: 4. The CDR3 loop spans 14 amino acids. The CDR3: CASSLGQPTDTQYF. The CDR3 nucleotides read TGTGCCAGCAGCCTGGGACAGCCCACAGATACGCAGTATTTT.

The chain is built from TRBV25-1 and TRBJ2-3; the match to TRBD2 covers 8 bases. There are 16 residues in the CDR3. Germline V lookup: CDR1 MGHDK, CDR2 SYGVNS. J lost 0 bases, V lost 4 bases, and 6 bases had no gene match. CDR3 in amino acids: CASSVLAGYSTDTQYF. The CDR3 nucleotides read TGTGCCAGCAGTGTTTTAGCGGGATATAGCACAGATACGCAGTATTTT.

The chain is built from TRBV6-1 and TRBJ2-3; no definite D call. V was trimmed by 3 bases and J by 2 bases, leaving 3 bases between them. This CDR3 spans 12 amino acids. Germline lookup yields CDR1 MNHNS and CDR2 SASEGT. CDR3 protein: CASSEHTDTQYF. DNA of the CDR3: TGTGCCAGCAGTGAGCACACAGATACGCAGTATTTT.

V gene TRBV5-6 combines with J gene TRBJ1-3; maybe TRBD1 (6 bases). There are 17 residues in the CDR3. V dropped 2 bases and J dropped 0 bases, with 15 bases sitting between them. Germline V gene sequence: CDR1 SGHDT, CDR2 YYEEEE. In DNA, the CDR3 is TGTGCCAGCAGCTTAGGGCACCGGGACACCTCTGGAAACACCATATATTTT. Residues: CASSLGHRDTSGNTIYF.

The V and J genes are TRBV5-1 and TRBJ2-5; D assignment may be TRBD1 or TRBD2 (6 bases each). The DNA end is a closer match to TRBJ2-7, so the J assignment may be wrong. This CDR3 contains 13 residues. CDR1 and CDR2 (germline): SGHRS, YFSETQ. The CDR3 loop reads CASSKGGTYEQYF. Written as DNA, the CDR3 is TGCGCCAGCAGTAAAGGGGGGACCTACGAGCAGTACTTC.

The V and J genes are TRBV5-1 and TRBJ1-4; D is possibly TRBD1 (5 bases). V shed 4 bases and J shed 5 bases, with 12 bases lying between them. CDR1 and CDR2 from the germline V gene are SGHRS and YFSETQ. The CDR3 consists of 14 residues. In DNA form, the CDR3 reads TGCGCCAGCAGCCCGTCGGGGGGGAATGAAAAACTGTTTTTT. It encodes CASSPSGGNEKLFF.

This sequence joins TRBV7-3 and TRBJ2-2, with a tentative D call TRBD1 (6 bases). The CDR3 loop spans 16 amino acids. Deletions cut 4 bases from V and 6 bases from J, with 18 bases between. CDR1 SGHTA and CDR2 FQGTGA come from the germline V gene. CDR3 DNA: TGTGCCAGCAGCTCAGGCAGGGGCGGATCTGCCGGGGAGCTGTTTTTT. Protein sequence: CASSSGRGGSAGELFF.

The V gene is TRBV5-6, the J gene TRBJ2-1; 14 bases fit TRBD2. Germline V gives CDR1 SGHDT, CDR2 YYEEEE. V gave up 2 bases and J gave up 14 bases; unmatched junction bases: 9. CDR3 length equals 15 residues. The DNA for the CDR3 is TGTGCCAGCAGCTTTGGACTAGCGGGGGGCCAACTGGAGTTCTTC. Amino acid sequence: CASSFGLAGGQLEFF. Together with reference TRBV5-6 and TRBJ2-1, the CDR3 gives the full variable domain: DAGVTQSPTHLIKTRGQQVTLRCSPKSGHDTVSWYQQALGQGPQFIFQYYEEEERQRGNFPDRFSGHQFPNYSSELNVNALLLGDSALYLCASSFGLAGGQLEFFGPGTRLTVL.

The chain uses TRBV27 and TRBJ2-3, with 8 positions matching TRBD2. Germline V lookup: CDR1 MNHEY, CDR2 SMNVEV (reference sequence). The CDR3 sequence is 15 residues long. V lost 5 bases, J lost 2 bases, and 6 bases stayed unmatched. CDR3 amino acids: CASSDTGGYTDTQYF. The CDR3 bases are TGTGCCAGCAGTGACACGGGAGGGTACACAGATACGCAGTATTTT.

The rearrangement links TRBV7-9 to TRBJ2-3, with TRBD2 matching over 14 bases. The CDR3 is 18 amino acids. With 5 bases clipped from V and 3 bases from J, the junction kept 10 bases outside the gene matches. CDR1 is SEHNR and CDR2 is FQNEAQ in the germline V gene (reference sequence). The CDR3, as DNA: TGTGCCAGCAGCCTGGGACTAGCGGGAGTGGTTAGGACAGATACGCAGTATTTT. Its protein is CASSLGLAGVVRTDTQYF.

V is TRBV11-2 and J is TRBJ1-4; a weak D match, TRBD1 (5 bases). The germline gives CDR1 SGHAT, CDR2 FQNNGV. The CDR3 is 16 amino acids. V lost 3 bases, J lost 5 bases, and 16 bases lay in between. The CDR3 loop reads CASSFLGTPSNEKLFF. CDR3 bases: TGTGCCAGCAGCTTCCTAGGGACTCCCAGCAATGAAAAACTGTTTTTT.

The V gene is TRBV6-5, the J gene TRBJ2-6; D gene ambiguous. Trimming cost V 1 base and J 1 base, with 8 bases left between them. The CDR3 has 16 residues. Germline lookup yields CDR1 MNHEY and CDR2 SVGAGI. CDR3 coding DNA: TGTGCCAGCAGTTACTATGCCGGGTCTGGGGCCAACGTCCTGACTTTC. Translation: CASSYYAGSGANVLTF.

The rearrangement joins TRBV11-1 to TRBJ1-1; 7 bases are a match to TRBD1. Germline V gene lookup returns CDR1 SGHAT and CDR2 FQDESV (reference sequence). There are 13 residues in the CDR3. The V segment lost 5 bases and the J segment 7 bases; nucleotides outside the gene matches: 7. CDR3 sequence: CASSRDRVSEAFF. CDR3 nucleotides: TGTGCCAGCAGCCGAGACAGGGTGAGTGAAGCTTTCTTT.

The V call is TRBV4-3, the J call TRBJ2-3; TRBD2 matches at 8 bases. The CDR3 has 17 amino acids. The junction had 11 bases not matched to a gene; V was cut back by 3 bases and J by 3 bases. Germline-derived CDR1 and CDR2 are LGHNA and YSLEER. CDR3 coding DNA: TGCGCCAGCAGCCATGAACCCAGCGGGAGTGGGACAGATACGCAGTATTTT. This codes for CASSHEPSGSGTDTQYF.

V usage is TRBV7-2 and J usage is TRBJ2-4, with D uncertain. Per germline, CDR1 SGHTA and CDR2 FQGNSA. The CDR3 spans 14 residues. Trimming left V 5 bases short and J 0 bases short, with 8 bases between. CDR3 DNA: TGTGCCAGCAGCCCCGCTCTAGCCAAAAACATTCAGTACTTC. Protein sequence: CASSPALAKNIQYF.

The chain links TRBV19 to TRBJ2-1; the match to TRBD2 covers 8 bases. This CDR3 is 15 amino acids long. Germline V lookup: CDR1 LNHDA, CDR2 SQIVND (reference sequence). J gave up 8 bases and V 6 bases, and 12 bases lay outside the gene matches. DNA of the CDR3: TGTGCCAGTAGGGGCGTGGGCGGGAGGATTTATGAGCAGTTCTTC. Translation gives CASRGVGGRIYEQFF.

The V and J genes are TRBV4-1 and TRBJ1-5, with D unclear. The CDR3 has 15 amino acids. CDR1 is MGHRA, CDR2 YSYEKL, per germline. Trimming pared 0 bases from V and 6 bases from J, leaving 12 bases between. CDR3 bases: TGCGCCAGCAGCCAAGATCCAACACCCCTTCAGCCCCAGCATTTT. Its translation: CASSQDPTPLQPQHF.

About this clone itself: Other DNA sequences in the same sample also yield this CDR3. This sequence joins TRBV9 and TRBJ1-1; D unresolved. From germline, CDR1 is SGDLS and CDR2 YYNGEE. This CDR3 spans 13 amino acids. V lost 1 base, J lost 1 base, and 5 bases lay in between. The CDR3 sequence is CASSVSRNTEAFF. DNA for the CDR3: TGTGCCAGCAGCGTATCGCGGAACACTGAAGCTTTCTTT.

The chain combines TRBV29-1 with TRBJ2-3; the match to TRBD2 covers 12 bases. The CDR3 length is 14 residues. In germline, CDR1 is SQVTM, CDR2 ANQGSEA. V gave up 5 bases and J gave up 4 bases; unmatched junction bases: 4. The CDR3: CSVRLAGVSDTQYF. The CDR3 nucleotides are TGCAGCGTTCGACTAGCGGGAGTGTCAGATACGCAGTATTTT.